This TCR beta chain was recovered during a study of blood T cell repertoires in COVID-19. Looking at the study overall: COVID-19 samples, acute and convalescent, were from the United States, Italy and Spain. Nucleic acid was either cDNA or gDNA, and it came from T cells, B-cell-depleted T cells, or PBMCs.

In the authors' methods: Amplification from reference gene primers served as the basis for estimated nucleated cell counts. The method was immunoSEQ multiplex PCR; TCRdb's version includes in-frame clones alone and lacks a portion of them. V and J calls and clone size are copied from that table; D and trimming were computed from the DNA. This sample has roughly 120,000 clones, with roughly 74% found just once. Per the germline V gene, CDR1 is SGHVS and CDR2 is FQNEAQ. CDR3 size: 15 residues. The V end was cut by 5 bases, the J end by 0 bases, with 12 bases between. Followed longitudinally, the Seattle patients had been enrolled during active infection.

The source of this sequence is a man older than 75 with COVID-19, enrolled during active disease. This sequence joins TRBV7-8 and TRBJ2-3, with D possibly being TRBD2 (5 bases). Sequenced sample: peripheral blood. The CDR3 sequence is CASSRDYLSTDTQYF. CDR3 nucleotides: TGTGCCAGCAGCCGAGACTACCTCAGCACAGATACGCAGTATTTT.